This TCR beta chain was sequenced for a study of T cells in Graves' hyperthyroidism and ophthalmopathy. Overall study context: Peripheral blood was secured at the point of initial diagnosis, before any treatment.

For ophthalmopathy patients, the Clinical Activity Score was at least 3 and the NOSPECS grade at least 4; duration was under 3 months. Orbital computed tomography and thyroid ultrasound, together with serum TRAb and thyroxine and clinical symptoms, were used for diagnoses. A remark on this clonotype: Its antigen is not known.

Trimming left V 1 base short and J 1 base short, with 4 bases between. There are 14 residues in the CDR3. Germline V CDR1 and CDR2: LNHNV, YYDKDF (reference sequence). Amplified TCR beta CDR3 regions derived from RNA transcripts. The HTBI primer set served for first-round RT-PCR of the TCR CDR3. MiXCR was run by TCRdb on the multiplex PCR reads, yielding one entry per CDR3 protein. This sample yields fewer than 750,000 distinct CDR3 sequences, of which about 14% are seen a single time; around 13% belongs to the top ten. Study outcomes and limitations: Model-based prediction identified ophthalmopathy a median roughly six months prior to its onset.

The source of this sequence is a woman aged 45 to 65 with Graves' ophthalmopathy. The specimen was blood. This chain connects TRBV15 to TRBJ2-2; unclear D gene. Here the CDR3 reads CATSRGLNTGELFF. CDR3 nucleotide sequence: TGTGCCACCAGCAGAGGTTTGAACACCGGGGAGCTGTTTTTT.